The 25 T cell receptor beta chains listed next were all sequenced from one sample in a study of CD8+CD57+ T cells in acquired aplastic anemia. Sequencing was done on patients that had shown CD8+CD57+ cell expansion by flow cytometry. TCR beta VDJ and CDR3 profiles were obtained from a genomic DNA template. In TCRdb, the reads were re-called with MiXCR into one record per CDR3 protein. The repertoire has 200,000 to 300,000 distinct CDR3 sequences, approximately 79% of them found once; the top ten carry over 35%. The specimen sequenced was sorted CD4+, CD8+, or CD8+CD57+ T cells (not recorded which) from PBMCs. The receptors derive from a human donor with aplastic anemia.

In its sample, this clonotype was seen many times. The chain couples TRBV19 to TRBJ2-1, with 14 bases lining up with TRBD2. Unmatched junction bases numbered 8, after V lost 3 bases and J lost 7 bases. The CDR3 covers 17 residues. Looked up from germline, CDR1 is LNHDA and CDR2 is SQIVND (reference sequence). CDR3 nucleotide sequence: TGTGCCAGTAGTATCCGACTAGCGGGAGGGGCTGGGAATGAGCAGTTCTTC. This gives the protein CASSIRLAGGAGNEQFF.

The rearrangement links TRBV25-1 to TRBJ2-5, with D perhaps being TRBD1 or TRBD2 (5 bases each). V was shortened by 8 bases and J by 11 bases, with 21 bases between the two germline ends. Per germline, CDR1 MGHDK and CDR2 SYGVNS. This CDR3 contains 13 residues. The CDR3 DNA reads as TGTGCCAGCGGGGACGGTGTGACAGACAAGCAGTACTTC. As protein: CASGDGVTDKQYF.

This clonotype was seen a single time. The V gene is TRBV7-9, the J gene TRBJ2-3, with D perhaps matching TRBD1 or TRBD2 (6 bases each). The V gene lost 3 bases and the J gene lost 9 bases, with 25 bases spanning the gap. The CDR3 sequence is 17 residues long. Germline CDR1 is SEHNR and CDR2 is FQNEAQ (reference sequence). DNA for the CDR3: TGTGCCAGCAGCTTTCACAGAAGAGGGGGGCGCAATGAGACGCAGTATTTT. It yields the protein CASSFHRRGGRNETQYF. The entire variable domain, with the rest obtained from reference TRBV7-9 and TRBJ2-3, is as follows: DTGVSQNPRHKITKRGQNVTFRCDPISEHNRLYWYRQTLGQGPEFLTYFQNEAQLEKSRLLSDRFSAERPKGSFSTLEIQRTEQGDSAMYLCASSFHRRGGRNETQYFGPGTRLTVL.

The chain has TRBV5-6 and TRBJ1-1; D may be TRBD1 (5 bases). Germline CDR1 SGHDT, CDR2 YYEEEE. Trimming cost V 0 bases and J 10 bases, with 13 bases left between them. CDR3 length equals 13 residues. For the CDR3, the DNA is TGTGCCAGCAGCTTGGAGAGGGGAGCTGGAGCTTTCTTT. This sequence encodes CASSLERGAGAFF.

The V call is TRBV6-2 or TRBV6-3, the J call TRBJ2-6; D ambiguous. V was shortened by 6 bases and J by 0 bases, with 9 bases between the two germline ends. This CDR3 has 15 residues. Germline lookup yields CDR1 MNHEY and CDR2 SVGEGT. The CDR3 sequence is CASRADGSGANVLTF. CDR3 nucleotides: TGTGCCAGCAGGGCGGACGGCTCTGGGGCCAACGTCCTGACTTTC.

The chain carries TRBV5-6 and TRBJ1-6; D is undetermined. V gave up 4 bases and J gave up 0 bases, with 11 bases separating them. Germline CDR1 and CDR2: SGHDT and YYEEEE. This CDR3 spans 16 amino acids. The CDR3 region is CASSVERASYNSPLHF. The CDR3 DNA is TGTGCCAGCAGCGTGGAGAGGGCCTCCTATAATTCACCCCTCCACTTT.

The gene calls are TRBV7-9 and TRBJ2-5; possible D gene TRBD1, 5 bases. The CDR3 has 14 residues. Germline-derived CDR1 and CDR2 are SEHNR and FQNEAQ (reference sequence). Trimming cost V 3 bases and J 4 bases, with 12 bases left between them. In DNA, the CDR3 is TGTGCCAGCAGCTTTACAGGAAAGCCAGAGACCCAGTACTTC. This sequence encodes CASSFTGKPETQYF.

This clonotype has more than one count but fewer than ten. In DNA form, the CDR3 reads TGTGCCACCAGTGACCACGACAGGGTGAATGAGCAGTTCTTC. As protein: CATSDHDRVNEQFF. V gene TRBV24-1 combines with J gene TRBJ2-1; 7 nucleotides match TRBD1. The germline gives CDR1 KGHDR, CDR2 SFDVKD. Unmatched junction bases numbered 6, after V lost 4 bases and J lost 7 bases. The CDR3 is 14 residues long.

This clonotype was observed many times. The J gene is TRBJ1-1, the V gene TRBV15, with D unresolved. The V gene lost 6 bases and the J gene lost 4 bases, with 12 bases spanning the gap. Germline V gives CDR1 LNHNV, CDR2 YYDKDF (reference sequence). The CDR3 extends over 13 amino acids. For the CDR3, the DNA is TGTGCCACCAGGCCGTTGCTGGGCACTGAAGCTTTCTTT. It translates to CATRPLLGTEAFF.

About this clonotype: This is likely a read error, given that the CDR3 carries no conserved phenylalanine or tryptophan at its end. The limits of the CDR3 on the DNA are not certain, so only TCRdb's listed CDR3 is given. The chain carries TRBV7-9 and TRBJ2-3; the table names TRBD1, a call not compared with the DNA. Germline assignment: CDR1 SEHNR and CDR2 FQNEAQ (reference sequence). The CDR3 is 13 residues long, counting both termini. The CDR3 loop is CASSYGGSGGRDD.

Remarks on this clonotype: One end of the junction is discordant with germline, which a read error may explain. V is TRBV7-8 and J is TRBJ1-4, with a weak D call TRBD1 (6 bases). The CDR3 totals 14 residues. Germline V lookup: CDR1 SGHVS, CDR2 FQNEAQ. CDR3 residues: CASSFVPDRKALSF. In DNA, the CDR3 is TGTGCCAGCAGCTTTGTTCCAGACAGGAAAGCCCTTTCCTTT. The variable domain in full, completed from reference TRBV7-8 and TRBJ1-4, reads GAGVSQSPRYKVAKRGQDVALRCDPISGHVSLFWYQQALGQGPEFLTYFQNEAQLDKSGLPSDRFFAERPEGSVSTLKIQRTQQEDSAVYLCASSFVPDRKALSFGSGTQLSVL.

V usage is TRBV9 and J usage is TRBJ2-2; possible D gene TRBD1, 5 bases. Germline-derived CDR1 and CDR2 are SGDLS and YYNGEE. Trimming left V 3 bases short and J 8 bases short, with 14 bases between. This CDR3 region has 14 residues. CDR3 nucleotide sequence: TGTGCCAGCAGCGCCTGTGACCAGGGAGGGGAGCTGTTTTTT. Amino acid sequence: CASSACDQGGELFF. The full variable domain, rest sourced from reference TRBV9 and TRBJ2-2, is DSGVTQTPKHLITATGQRVTLRCSPRSGDLSVYWYQQSLDQGLQFLIQYYNGEERAKGNILERFSAQQFPDLHSELNLSSLELGDSALYFCASSACDQGGELFFGEGSRLTVL.

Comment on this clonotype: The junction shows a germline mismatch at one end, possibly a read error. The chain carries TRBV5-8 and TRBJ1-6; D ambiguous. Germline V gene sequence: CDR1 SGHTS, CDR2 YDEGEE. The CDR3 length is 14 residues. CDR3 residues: CASRLGGNNSPLHF. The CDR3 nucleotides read TGTGCCAGCAGGTTGGGAGGGAATAATTCACCCCTCCACTTT.

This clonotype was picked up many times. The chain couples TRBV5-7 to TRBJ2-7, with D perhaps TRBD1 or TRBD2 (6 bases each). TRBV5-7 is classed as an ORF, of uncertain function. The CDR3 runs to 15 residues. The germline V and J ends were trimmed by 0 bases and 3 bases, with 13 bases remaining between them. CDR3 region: CASSLGGAGCYEQYV. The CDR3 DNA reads TGTGCCAGCAGCTTGGGGGGGGCAGGCTGCTACGAGCAGTACGTC.

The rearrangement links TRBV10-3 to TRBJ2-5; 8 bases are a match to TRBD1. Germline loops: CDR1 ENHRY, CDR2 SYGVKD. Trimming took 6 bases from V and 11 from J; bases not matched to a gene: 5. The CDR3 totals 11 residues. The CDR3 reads CAISQGQEQYF. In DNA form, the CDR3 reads TGTGCCATCAGCCAGGGACAGGAGCAGTACTTC.

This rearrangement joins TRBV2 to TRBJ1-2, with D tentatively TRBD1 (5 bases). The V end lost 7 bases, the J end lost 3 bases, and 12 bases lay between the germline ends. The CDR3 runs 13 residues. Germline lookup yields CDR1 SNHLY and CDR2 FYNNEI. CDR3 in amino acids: CASNERQYYGYTF. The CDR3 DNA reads TGTGCCAGCAACGAGCGACAGTACTATGGCTACACCTTC.

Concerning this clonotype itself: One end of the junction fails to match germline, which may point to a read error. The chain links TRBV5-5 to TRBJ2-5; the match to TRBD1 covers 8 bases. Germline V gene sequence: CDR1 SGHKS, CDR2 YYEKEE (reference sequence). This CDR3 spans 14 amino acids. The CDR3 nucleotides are TGTGCCACCAGCATGGACAGGGAGCAAGAGACCCAGTACTTC. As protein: CATSMDREQETQYF.

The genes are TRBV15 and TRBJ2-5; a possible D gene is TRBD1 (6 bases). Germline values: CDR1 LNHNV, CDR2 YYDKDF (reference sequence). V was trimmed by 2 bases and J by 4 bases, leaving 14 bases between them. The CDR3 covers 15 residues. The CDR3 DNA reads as TGTGCCACCAGCAGACAGGGGACCTGGGGAGAGACCCAGTACTTC. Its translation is CATSRQGTWGETQYF.

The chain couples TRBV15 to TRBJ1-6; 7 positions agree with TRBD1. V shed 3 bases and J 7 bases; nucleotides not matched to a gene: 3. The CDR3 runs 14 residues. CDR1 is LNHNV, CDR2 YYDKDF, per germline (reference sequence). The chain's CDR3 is CATSSETGNSPLHF. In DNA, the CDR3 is TGTGCCACCAGCAGCGAGACAGGGAATTCACCCCTCCACTTT.

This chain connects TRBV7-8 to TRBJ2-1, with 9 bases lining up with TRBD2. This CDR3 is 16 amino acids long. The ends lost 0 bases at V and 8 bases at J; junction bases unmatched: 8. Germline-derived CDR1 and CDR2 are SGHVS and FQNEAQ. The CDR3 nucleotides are TGTGCCAGCAGCTTAGCAAGAAGCGGGGGGAGGGATGAGCAGTTCTTC. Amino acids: CASSLARSGGRDEQFF.

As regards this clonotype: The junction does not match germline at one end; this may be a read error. CDR3 sequence reads: CASSVGSDTKDF. Here the CDR3 DNA reads TGTGCCAGCAGCGTAGGGTCAGATACAAAAGATTTC. This chain joins TRBV7-6 and TRBJ2-3; D is unresolved. The CDR3 runs to 12 residues. Germline V gene lookup returns CDR1 SGHVS and CDR2 FNYEAQ.

In DNA, the CDR3 is TGTGCCAGCAGCGAGTCGGGCGGAGAACAAATTAATGAAAAACTGTTTTTT. It is translated as CASSESGGEQINEKLFF. The chain is built from TRBV6-1 and TRBJ1-4, with D unresolved. The CDR3 runs to 17 residues. In germline, CDR1 is MNHNS, CDR2 SASEGT. V was shortened by 6 bases and J by 4 bases, with 21 bases between the two germline ends.

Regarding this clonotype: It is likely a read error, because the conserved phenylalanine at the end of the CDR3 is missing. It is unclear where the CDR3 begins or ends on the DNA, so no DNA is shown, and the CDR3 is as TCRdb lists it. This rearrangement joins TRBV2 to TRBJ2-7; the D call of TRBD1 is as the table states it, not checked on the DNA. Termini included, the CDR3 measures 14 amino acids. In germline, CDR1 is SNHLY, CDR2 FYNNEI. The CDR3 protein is CATGGGGTATQYFC.

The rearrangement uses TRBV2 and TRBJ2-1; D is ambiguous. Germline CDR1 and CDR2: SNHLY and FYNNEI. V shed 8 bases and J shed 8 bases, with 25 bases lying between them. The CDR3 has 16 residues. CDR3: CASGDQRTDASDEQFF. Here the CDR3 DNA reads TGTGCCAGCGGCGACCAAAGAACCGATGCGAGCGATGAGCAGTTCTTC.

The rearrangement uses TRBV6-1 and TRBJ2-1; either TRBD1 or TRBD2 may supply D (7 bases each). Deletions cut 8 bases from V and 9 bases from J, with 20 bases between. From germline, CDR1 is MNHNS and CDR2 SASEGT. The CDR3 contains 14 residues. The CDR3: CASDMGRGLGEQFF. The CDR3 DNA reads TGTGCCAGCGATATGGGGAGGGGGCTAGGTGAGCAGTTCTTC.